A single sample gave rise to the 14 T cell receptor beta chains below, sequenced in a study of cytotoxic CD8 clonotypes in ibrutinib-treated CLL. Generated by immunoSEQ multiplex PCR, the TCRdb table keeps only in-frame clones and is missing some. The table lists 250,000 to 350,000 clones, roughly three quarters of them singletons. Sequenced material: PBMCs, taken at disease progression, from a patient treated with ibrutinib. Receptor source: a human donor with chronic lymphocytic leukemia.

This clone showed up just once. The chain employs TRBV7-2 and TRBJ2-6; D is uncertain. Germline V gives CDR1 SGHTA, CDR2 FQGNSA. The CDR3 is made up of 14 amino acids. The V end lost 5 bases, the J end lost 0 bases, and 5 bases lay between the germline ends. CDR3 DNA sequence: TGTGCCAGCAGCCCCCTCTCTGGGGCCAACGTCCTGACTTTC. It encodes CASSPLSGANVLTF.

This CDR3 reads CSVRRDRGNIQYF. CDR3 in DNA: TGCAGCGTGCGCCGGGACAGGGGGAACATTCAGTACTTC. The chain uses TRBV29-1 and TRBJ2-4, with 11 bases matching TRBD1. The CDR3 runs 13 residues. V lost 6 bases to trimming and J lost 7 bases; unmatched junction nucleotides: 5. CDR1 and CDR2 from the germline V gene are SQVTM and ANQGSEA.

The chain combines TRBV4-1 with TRBJ1-4, with 11 bases lining up with TRBD1. Trimming took 4 bases from V and 7 from J; bases not matched to a gene: 5. There are 15 residues in the CDR3. Germline CDR1 is MGHRA and CDR2 is YSYEKL. In DNA, the CDR3 is TGCGCCAGCAGCCCGAGGGACAGGGGGAGTGAAAAACTGTTTTTT. This translates into CASSPRDRGSEKLFF.

This chain joins TRBV19 and TRBJ1-1; no reliable D call. CDR1 and CDR2 from the germline V gene are LNHDA and SQIVND (reference sequence). V gave up 5 bases and J gave up 3 bases, with 16 bases separating them. The CDR3 is made up of 15 amino acids. The CDR3 bases are TGTGCCAGTAGTTCCCTTTTCTCACTCTACACTGAAGCTTTCTTT. It translates to CASSSLFSLYTEAFF.

The chain is built from TRBV5-1 and TRBJ2-7, with 12 bases identical to TRBD1. Losses at the gene ends were 4 bases for V and 3 bases for J; bases not matched to a gene: 5. The germline CDR1 and CDR2 sequences are SGHRS and YFSETQ. This CDR3 is built from 15 residues. The CDR3 protein is CASSMGQGAYYEQYF. CDR3 DNA sequence: TGCGCCAGCAGCATGGGACAGGGGGCCTACTACGAGCAGTACTTC.

As concerns this clone: At one boundary the junction diverges from the germline segment, which might be a read error. The chain recombines TRBV28 with TRBJ1-2; D is uncertain. Germline values: CDR1 MDHEN, CDR2 SYDVKM. This CDR3 is 11 amino acids long. The CDR3 region is CASSPQLALSF. For the CDR3, the DNA is TGTGCCAGCAGCCCACAGCTGGCGCTATCCTTC.

The chain combines TRBV27 with TRBJ1-5; D not certain. Germline V lookup: CDR1 MNHEY, CDR2 SMNVEV (reference sequence). Trimming left V 2 bases short and J 4 bases short, with 15 bases between. This CDR3 is 16 amino acids long. CDR3: CASSLVAGLGNQPQHF. CDR3 sequence (DNA): TGTGCCAGCAGTTTAGTTGCCGGGTTAGGGAATCAGCCCCAGCATTTT.

This clone has a handful of counts. CDR3: CASNGLAEETQYF. As DNA, the CDR3 is TGTGCCAGCAATGGACTAGCGGAAGAGACCCAGTACTTC. The V gene is TRBV2, the J gene TRBJ2-5; 10 bases align to TRBD2. J was trimmed by 3 bases and V by 7 bases; bases with no gene match: 2. From germline, CDR1 is SNHLY and CDR2 FYNNEI. The CDR3 is made up of 13 amino acids.

The rearrangement joins TRBV6-5 to TRBJ1-1; 8 bases align to TRBD1. Germline V gene sequence: CDR1 MNHEY, CDR2 SVGAGI. This CDR3 region has 14 residues. Trimming removed 3 bases from V and 4 bases from J; junction bases left unmatched: 4. The CDR3 DNA reads TGTGCCAGCAGTTATCAGGGGGCTGGCACTGAAGCTTTCTTT. It yields the protein CASSYQGAGTEAFF.

Concerning this clone itself: Other DNA sequences from this sample encode an identical CDR3 as well. The chain employs TRBV29-1 and TRBJ1-2; tentative D call: TRBD1 (5 bases). Trimming stripped 3 bases from V and 8 bases from J, with 7 bases between. There are 10 residues in the CDR3. Germline V lookup: CDR1 SQVTM, CDR2 ANQGSEA. The DNA of the CDR3 is TGCAGCGTTGATGGGGGAGGCTACACCTTC. It codes for CSVDGGGYTF.

This clone was observed a handful of times. This chain uses TRBV12-5 with TRBJ2-7, with TRBD1 matching over 8 bases. In germline, CDR1 is LGHNT, CDR2 FRNRAP. Trimming at V came to 1 base and at J to 6 bases, leaving 5 bases not matched to a gene. This CDR3 region has 14 residues. The chain's CDR3 is CASGLGEGQGEQYF. The CDR3 coding sequence is TGTGCTAGTGGTTTGGGGGAAGGACAGGGCGAGCAGTACTTC.

This sequence joins TRBV6-1 and TRBJ2-3; 13 nucleotides line up with TRBD2. The CDR3 loop spans 16 amino acids. V trimming: 2 bases; J trimming: 1 base; junction bases outside the gene matches: 0. Germline CDR1 and CDR2: MNHNS and SASEGT. The CDR3 nucleotides read TGTGCCAGCAGTGAAACTAGCGGGGGGGGCACAGATACGCAGTATTTT. Its protein product is CASSETSGGGTDTQYF.

The rearrangement uses TRBV12-5 and TRBJ2-1; 11 positions agree with TRBD2. Germline CDR1 LGHNT, CDR2 FRNRAP. The CDR3 consists of 17 residues. Trimming removed 0 bases from V and 2 bases from J; junction bases left unmatched: 3. Here the CDR3 reads CASGLVLAGGTYNEQFF. The CDR3 DNA reads as TGTGCTAGTGGTTTGGTCCTAGCGGGAGGTACCTACAATGAGCAGTTCTTC.

This clone appeared a few times. The chain recombines TRBV5-1 with TRBJ2-1; the match to TRBD1 covers 9 bases. Germline V lookup: CDR1 SGHRS, CDR2 YFSETQ. V trimming: 2 bases; J trimming: 4 bases; junction bases outside the gene matches: 4. The CDR3 runs to 15 residues. In DNA, the CDR3 is TGCGCCAGCAGCTTAACAGGGGGCGCGTACAATGAGCAGTTCTTC. Its translation: CASSLTGGAYNEQFF.